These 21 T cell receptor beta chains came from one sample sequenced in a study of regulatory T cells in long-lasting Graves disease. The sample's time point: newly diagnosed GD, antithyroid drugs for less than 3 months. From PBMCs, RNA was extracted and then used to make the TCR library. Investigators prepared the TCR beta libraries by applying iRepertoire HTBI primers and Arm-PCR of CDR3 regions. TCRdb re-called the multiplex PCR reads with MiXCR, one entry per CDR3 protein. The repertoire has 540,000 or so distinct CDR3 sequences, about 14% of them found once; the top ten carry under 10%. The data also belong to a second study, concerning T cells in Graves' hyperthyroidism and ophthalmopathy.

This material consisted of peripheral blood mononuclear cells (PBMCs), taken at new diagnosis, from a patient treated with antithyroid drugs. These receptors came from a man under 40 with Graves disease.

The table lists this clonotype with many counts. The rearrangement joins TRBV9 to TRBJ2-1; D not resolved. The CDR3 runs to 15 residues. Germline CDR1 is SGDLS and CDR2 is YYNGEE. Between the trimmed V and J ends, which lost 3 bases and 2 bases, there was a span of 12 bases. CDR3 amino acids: CASSARPGTYNEQFF. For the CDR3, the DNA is TGTGCCAGCAGCGCCCGTCCGGGTACCTACAATGAGCAGTTCTTC. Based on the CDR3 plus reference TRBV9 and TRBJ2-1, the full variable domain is DSGVTQTPKHLITATGQRVTLRCSPRSGDLSVYWYQQSLDQGLQFLIQYYNGEERAKGNILERFSAQQFPDLHSELNLSSLELGDSALYFCASSARPGTYNEQFFGPGTRLTVL.

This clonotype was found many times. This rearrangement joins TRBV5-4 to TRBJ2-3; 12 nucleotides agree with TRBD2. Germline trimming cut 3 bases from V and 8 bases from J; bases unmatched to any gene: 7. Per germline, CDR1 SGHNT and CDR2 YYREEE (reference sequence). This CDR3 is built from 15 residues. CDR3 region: CASSSTSGGQGTQYF. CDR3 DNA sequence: TGTGCCAGCAGCTCGACTAGCGGGGGCCAAGGTACGCAGTATTTT.

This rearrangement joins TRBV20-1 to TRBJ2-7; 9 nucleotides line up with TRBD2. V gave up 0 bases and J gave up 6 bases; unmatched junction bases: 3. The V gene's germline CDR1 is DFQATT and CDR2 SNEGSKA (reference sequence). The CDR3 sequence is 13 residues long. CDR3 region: CSARDSGSSEQYF. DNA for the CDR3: TGCAGTGCTAGAGATAGCGGGAGTAGCGAGCAGTACTTC.

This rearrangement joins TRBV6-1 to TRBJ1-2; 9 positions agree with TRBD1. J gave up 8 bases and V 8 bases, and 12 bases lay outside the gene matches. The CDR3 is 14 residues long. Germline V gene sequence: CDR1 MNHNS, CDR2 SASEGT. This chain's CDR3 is CASARTGELEGYTF. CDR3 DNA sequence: TGTGCCAGCGCCCGGACAGGGGAATTGGAAGGCTACACCTTC.

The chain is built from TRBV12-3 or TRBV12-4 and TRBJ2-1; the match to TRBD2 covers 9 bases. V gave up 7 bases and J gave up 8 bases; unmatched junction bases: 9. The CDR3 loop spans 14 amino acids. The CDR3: CASKAGGPLDEQFF. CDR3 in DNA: TGTGCCAGCAAGGCGGGAGGGCCTTTGGATGAGCAGTTCTTC.

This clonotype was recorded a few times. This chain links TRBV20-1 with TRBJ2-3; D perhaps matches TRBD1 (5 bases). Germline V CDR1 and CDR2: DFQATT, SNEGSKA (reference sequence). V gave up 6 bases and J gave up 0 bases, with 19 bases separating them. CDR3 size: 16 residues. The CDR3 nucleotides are TGCAGTGCCTCGGTGTGGGGCTCCACTAGCACAGATACGCAGTATTTT. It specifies CSASVWGSTSTDTQYF.

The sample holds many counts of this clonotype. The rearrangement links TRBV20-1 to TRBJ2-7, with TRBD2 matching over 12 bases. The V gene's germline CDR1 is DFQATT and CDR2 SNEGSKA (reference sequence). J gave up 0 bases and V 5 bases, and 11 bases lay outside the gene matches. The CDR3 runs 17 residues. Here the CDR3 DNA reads TGCAGTGCTCTAAGGACTAGCGGGATCAGGAGCTCCTACGAGCAGTACTTC. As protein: CSALRTSGIRSSYEQYF.

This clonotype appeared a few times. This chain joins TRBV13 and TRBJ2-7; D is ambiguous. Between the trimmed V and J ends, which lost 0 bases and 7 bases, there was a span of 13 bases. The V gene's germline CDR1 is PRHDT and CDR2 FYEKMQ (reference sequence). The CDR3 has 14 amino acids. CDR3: CASSLGGGYNEQYF. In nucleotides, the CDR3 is TGTGCCAGCAGCTTAGGGGGCGGATACAATGAGCAGTACTTC. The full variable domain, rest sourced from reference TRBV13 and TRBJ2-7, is AAGVIQSPRHLIKEKRETATLKCYPIPRHDTVYWYQQGPGQDPQFLISFYEKMQSDKGSIPDRFSAQQFSDYHSELNMSSLELGDSALYFCASSLGGGYNEQYFGPGTRLTVT.

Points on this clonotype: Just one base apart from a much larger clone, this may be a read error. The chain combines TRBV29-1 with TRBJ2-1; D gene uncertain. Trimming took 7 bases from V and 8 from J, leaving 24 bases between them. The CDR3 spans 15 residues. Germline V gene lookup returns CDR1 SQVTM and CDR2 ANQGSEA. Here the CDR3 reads CSGYGGKSPYDEQFF. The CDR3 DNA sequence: TGCAGCGGCTACGGTGGGAAATCCCCTTACGATGAGCAGTTCTTC.

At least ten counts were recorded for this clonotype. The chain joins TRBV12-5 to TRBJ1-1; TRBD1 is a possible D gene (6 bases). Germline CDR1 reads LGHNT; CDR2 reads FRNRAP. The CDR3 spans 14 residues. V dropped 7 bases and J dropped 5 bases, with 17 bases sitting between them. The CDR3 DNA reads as TGTGCTAGTGCCCTACTGGGGGGCCAGACTGAAGCTTTCTTT. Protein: CASALLGGQTEAFF.

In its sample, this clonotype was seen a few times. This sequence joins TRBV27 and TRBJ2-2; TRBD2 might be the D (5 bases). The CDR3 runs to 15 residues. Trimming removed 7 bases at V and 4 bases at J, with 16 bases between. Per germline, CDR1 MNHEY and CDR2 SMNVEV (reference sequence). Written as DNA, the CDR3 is TGTGCCAGCACCCCCACGGGATGGGGCACCGGGGAGCTGTTTTTT. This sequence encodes CASTPTGWGTGELFF.

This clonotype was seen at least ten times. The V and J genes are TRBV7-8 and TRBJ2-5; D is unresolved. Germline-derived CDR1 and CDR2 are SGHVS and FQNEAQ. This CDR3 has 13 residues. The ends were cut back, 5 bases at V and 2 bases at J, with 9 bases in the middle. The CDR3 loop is CASSPTGQETQYF. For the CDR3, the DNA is TGTGCCAGCAGCCCAACTGGTCAAGAGACCCAGTACTTC.

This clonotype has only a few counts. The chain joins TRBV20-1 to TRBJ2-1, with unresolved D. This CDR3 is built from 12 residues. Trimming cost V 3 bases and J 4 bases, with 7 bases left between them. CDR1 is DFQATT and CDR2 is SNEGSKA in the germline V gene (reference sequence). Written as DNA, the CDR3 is TGCAGTGCTAGGTGGCCTTACAATGAGCAGTTCTTC. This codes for CSARWPYNEQFF.

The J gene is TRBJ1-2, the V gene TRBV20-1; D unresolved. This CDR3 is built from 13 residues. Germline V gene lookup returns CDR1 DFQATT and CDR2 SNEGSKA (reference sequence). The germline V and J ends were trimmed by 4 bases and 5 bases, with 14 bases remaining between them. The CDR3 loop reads CSAITARGYGYTF. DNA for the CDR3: TGCAGTGCTATAACCGCGAGAGGGTATGGCTACACCTTC.

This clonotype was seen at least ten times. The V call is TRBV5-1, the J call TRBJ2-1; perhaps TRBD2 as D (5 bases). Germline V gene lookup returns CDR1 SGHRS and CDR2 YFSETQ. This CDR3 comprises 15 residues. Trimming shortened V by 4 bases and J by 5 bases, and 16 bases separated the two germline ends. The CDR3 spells CASSGRTGSNNEQFF. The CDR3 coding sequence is TGCGCCAGCAGCGGAAGGACTGGATCCAACAATGAGCAGTTCTTC.

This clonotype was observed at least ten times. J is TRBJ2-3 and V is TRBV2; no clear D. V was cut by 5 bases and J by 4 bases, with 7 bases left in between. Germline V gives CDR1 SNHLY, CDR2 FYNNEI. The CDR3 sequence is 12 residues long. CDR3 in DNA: TGTGCCAGCAGTTCCTTGCCAGATACGCAGTATTTT. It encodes CASSSLPDTQYF.

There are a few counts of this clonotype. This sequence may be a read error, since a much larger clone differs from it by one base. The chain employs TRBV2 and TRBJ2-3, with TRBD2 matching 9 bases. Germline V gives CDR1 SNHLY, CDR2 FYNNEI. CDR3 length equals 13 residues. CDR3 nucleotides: TGTGCCAGCAGTTATAGCGGGAGCGATACGCGGTATTTT. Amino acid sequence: CASSYSGSDTRYF.

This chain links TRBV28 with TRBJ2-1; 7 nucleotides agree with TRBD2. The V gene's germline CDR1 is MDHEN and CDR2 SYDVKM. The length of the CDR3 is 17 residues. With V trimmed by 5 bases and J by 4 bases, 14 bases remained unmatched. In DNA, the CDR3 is TGTGCCAGCAGTGGTTTAGGTTGGCGGGGGACTTACAATGAGCAGTTCTTC. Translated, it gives CASSGLGWRGTYNEQFF.

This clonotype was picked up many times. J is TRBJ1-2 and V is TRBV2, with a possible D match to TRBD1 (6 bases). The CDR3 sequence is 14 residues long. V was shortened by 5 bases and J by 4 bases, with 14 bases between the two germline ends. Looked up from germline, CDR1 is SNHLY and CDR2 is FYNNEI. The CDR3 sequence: CASSPRGAGYGYTF. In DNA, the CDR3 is TGTGCCAGCAGTCCCAGGGGAGCTGGCTATGGCTACACCTTC.

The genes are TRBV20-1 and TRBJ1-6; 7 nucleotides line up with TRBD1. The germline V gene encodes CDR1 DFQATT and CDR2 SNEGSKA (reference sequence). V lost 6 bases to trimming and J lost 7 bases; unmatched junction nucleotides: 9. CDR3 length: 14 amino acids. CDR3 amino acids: CSANPGQTNSPLHF. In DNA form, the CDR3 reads TGCAGTGCGAACCCGGGACAGACCAATTCACCCCTCCACTTT.

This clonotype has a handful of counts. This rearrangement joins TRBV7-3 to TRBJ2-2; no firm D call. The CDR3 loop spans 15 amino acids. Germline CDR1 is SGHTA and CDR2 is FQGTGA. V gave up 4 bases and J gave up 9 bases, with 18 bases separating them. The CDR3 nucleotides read TGTGCCAGCAGCTCAGACGCCGAGCCGTCCAGGGAGCTGTTTTTT. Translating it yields CASSSDAEPSRELFF.